A single sample gave rise to the 20 T cell receptor beta chains below, sequenced in a study of blood T cells in healthy people across ages. Through a sample-barcoded 5' primer and a J-beta primer mix, a second PCR was run for roughly 6 to 12 cycles. TCRdb used MiXCR to reprocess the 5' RACE reads, holding one entry per CDR3 protein. The table has approximately 790,000 distinct CDR3 sequences, 62% seen once; the top ten hold around 30%. What was sequenced was blood. These receptors were collected from a man aged 25-40 years in good health.

The CDR3 DNA reads TGTGCCAGATGGGACAGCAGCAACAATGAGCAGTTCTTC. Its translation: CARWDSSNNEQFF. The V call is TRBV2, the J call TRBJ2-1, with 7 bases that match TRBD1. In germline, CDR1 is SNHLY, CDR2 FYNNEI. CDR3 length: 13 amino acids. Trimming took 9 bases from V and 5 from J; bases not matched to a gene: 7.

Only one count was recorded for this clonotype. The chain combines TRBV7-9 with TRBJ2-5; D call uncertain. Trimming shortened V by 5 bases and J by 5 bases, and 9 bases separated the two germline ends. The CDR3 sequence is 12 residues long. CDR1 and CDR2 (germline): SEHNR, FQNEAQ (reference sequence). The CDR3 region has the DNA TGTGCCAGCAGCCCCCCCAAGGAGACCCAGTACTTC. Encoded protein: CASSPPKETQYF.

This chain connects TRBV18 to TRBJ2-5, with unresolved D. The end of the DNA is better explained by TRBJ2-7, so the J call may be wrong. Germline CDR1 is KGHSH and CDR2 is LQKENI. This CDR3 region has 14 residues. This CDR3 is CASSPLAEVGEQYF. CDR3 in DNA: TGTGCCAGCTCACCACTGGCAGAAGTGGGCGAGCAGTACTTC.

The rearrangement links TRBV6-2 or TRBV6-3 to TRBJ2-6; no reliable D call. The CDR3 is made up of 15 amino acids. Germline CDR1 reads MNHEY; CDR2 reads SVGEGT. V was clipped by 6 bases and J by 2 bases, with 11 bases between them. This chain's CDR3 is CASSQRATGANVLTF. The CDR3, as DNA: TGTGCCAGCAGCCAGCGAGCTACTGGGGCCAACGTCCTGACTTTC.

The chain joins TRBV15 to TRBJ1-4; D is uncertain. V was trimmed by 0 bases and J by 5 bases, leaving 4 bases between them. CDR3 length: 13 amino acids. Germline loops: CDR1 LNHNV, CDR2 YYDKDF (reference sequence). The CDR3, as DNA: TGTGCCACCAGCAGAGACCGAAATGAAAAACTGTTTTTT. As protein: CATSRDRNEKLFF.

The chain is built from TRBV7-3 and TRBJ1-1, with no clear D. The ends were cut back, 4 bases at V and 0 bases at J, with 6 bases in the middle. This CDR3 is 13 amino acids long. Looked up from germline, CDR1 is SGHTA and CDR2 is FQGTGA. For the CDR3, the DNA is TGTGCCAGCAGCTCAGATATGAACACTGAAGCTTTCTTT. This codes for CASSSDMNTEAFF.

The V call is TRBV5-6, the J call TRBJ2-7; TRBD2 is a possible D gene (5 bases). Germline CDR1 SGHDT, CDR2 YYEEEE. V lost 1 base to trimming and J lost 2 bases, with 10 bases between them. The CDR3 consists of 14 residues. The CDR3 sequence is CASSLYGVAYEQYF. Written as DNA, the CDR3 is TGTGCCAGCAGCTTGTACGGGGTGGCCTACGAGCAGTACTTC.

There are a few counts of this clonotype. The genes are TRBV4-2 and TRBJ1-3; D unclear. Trimming shortened V by 0 bases and J by 7 bases, and 10 bases separated the two germline ends. The germline V gene has CDR1 LGHNA and CDR2 YNFKEQ. The CDR3 is 14 amino acids. In DNA form, the CDR3 reads TGTGCCAGCAGCCAAGATAGGCTGTCCAACACCATATATTTT. This translates into CASSQDRLSNTIYF.

The CDR3 protein is CSTQTEDTQYF. The CDR3 nucleotides read TGCAGTACTCAAACAGAAGATACGCAGTATTTT. The V call is TRBV20-1, the J call TRBJ2-3; D gene unclear. Germline V gene sequence: CDR1 DFQATT, CDR2 SNEGSKA (reference sequence). This CDR3 has 11 residues. V lost 8 bases to trimming and J lost 5 bases, with 11 bases between them.

The chain carries TRBV5-4 and TRBJ2-1; the match to TRBD1 covers 9 bases. The CDR3 runs 17 residues. V dropped 2 bases and J dropped 8; count of bases not matched to a gene: 14. From germline, CDR1 is SGHNT and CDR2 YYREEE (reference sequence). The DNA of the CDR3 is TGTGCCAGCAGCTTTCTCTCGTGGACAGGGGCCCGGGATGAGCAGTTCTTC. Protein sequence: CASSFLSWTGARDEQFF.

The CDR3 sequence: CATKDRAYEQFF. The DNA for the CDR3 is TGTGCCACCAAGGACAGGGCGTATGAGCAGTTCTTC. The chain links TRBV10-3 to TRBJ2-1; 8 nucleotides match TRBD1. The germline V gene encodes CDR1 ENHRY and CDR2 SYGVKD. V lost 10 bases to trimming and J lost 8 bases; unmatched junction nucleotides: 7. This CDR3 spans 12 amino acids.

This clonotype appeared a few times. This chain links TRBV7-3 with TRBJ2-2, with D possibly TRBD1 on 8 matching bases. Trimming took 6 bases from V and 5 from J, leaving 16 bases between them. Germline loops: CDR1 SGHTA, CDR2 FQGTGA. CDR3 size: 15 residues. CDR3 protein: CASSPTGGGTGELFF. CDR3 DNA: TGTGCCAGCAGTCCCACAGGGGGGGGGACCGGGGAGCTGTTTTTT. Filled out from reference TRBV7-3 and TRBJ2-2, the complete variable domain reads GAGVSQTPSNKVTEKGKYVELRCDPISGHTALYWYRQSLGQGPEFLIYFQGTGAADDSGLPNDRFFAVRPEGSVSTLKIQRTERGDSAVYLCASSPTGGGTGELFFGEGSRLTVL.

CDR3 bases: TGCAGCGTTGGTGGGGGTGTTACCTACGAGCAGTACTTC. Its protein is CSVGGGVTYEQYF. The chain couples TRBV29-1 to TRBJ2-7; D possibly matches TRBD1 or TRBD2 (5 bases each). Germline CDR1 is SQVTM and CDR2 is ANQGSEA. The ends were cut back, 4 bases at V and 2 bases at J, with 12 bases in the middle. The CDR3 spans 13 residues.

The rearrangement links TRBV7-9 to TRBJ2-7, with a weak D call TRBD1 (7 bases). This CDR3 comprises 16 residues. The V and J ends lost 11 bases and 0 bases respectively, with 23 bases between them. Germline lookup yields CDR1 SEHNR and CDR2 FQNEAQ (reference sequence). CDR3: CAFLEEGQTSSYEQYF. In DNA, the CDR3 is TGTGCCTTCCTAGAAGAGGGACAGACTAGCTCCTACGAGCAGTACTTC. The whole variable domain, filled in from reference TRBV7-9 and TRBJ2-7, reads DTGVSQNPRHKITKRGQNVTFRCDPISEHNRLYWYRQTLGQGPEFLTYFQNEAQLEKSRLLSDRFSAERPKGSFSTLEIQRTEQGDSAMYLCAFLEEGQTSSYEQYFGPGTRLTVT.

The V and J genes are TRBV4-1 and TRBJ2-1; TRBD2 matches 12 bases. J gave up 7 bases and V 4 bases, and 11 bases lay outside the gene matches. This CDR3 has 17 residues. CDR1 MGHRA and CDR2 YSYEKL come from the germline V gene. Written as DNA, the CDR3 is TGCGCCAGCAGCCCCGAACAACTAGCGGGGGGCCTTAATGAGCAGTTCTTC. Residues: CASSPEQLAGGLNEQFF.

In this sample, this clonotype turned up a few times. The chain employs TRBV10-3 and TRBJ2-5; D is unclear. The ends were cut back, 0 bases at V and 5 bases at J, with 19 bases in the middle. The CDR3 has 17 amino acids. Germline V gene data show CDR1 as ENHRY and CDR2 as SYGVKD. Here the CDR3 reads CAISESLAALSRETQYF. The CDR3 DNA reads as TGTGCCATCAGTGAGTCGCTGGCAGCCCTTAGCCGGGAGACCCAGTACTTC.

This clonotype was seen more than once but under ten times. The chain joins TRBV6-1 to TRBJ2-1; D gene uncertain. V gave up 5 bases and J gave up 7 bases, with 6 bases separating them. The CDR3 loop spans 11 amino acids. CDR1 is MNHNS, CDR2 SASEGT, per germline. The CDR3 protein is CASSPWNEQFF. The DNA for the CDR3 is TGTGCCAGCAGTCCGTGGAATGAGCAGTTCTTC.

This clonotype was detected a few times. This chain uses TRBV12-3 or TRBV12-4 with TRBJ1-2, with TRBD1 matching over 7 bases. With V trimmed by 3 bases and J by 8 bases, 6 bases remained unmatched. This CDR3 comprises 13 residues. The CDR3 loop is CASSFSTGEGYTF. As DNA, the CDR3 is TGTGCCAGCAGTTTTTCAACAGGGGAAGGCTACACCTTC.

In regard to this clonotype: One junction end disagrees with the germline gene, perhaps due to a read error. The chain is built from TRBV11-2 and TRBJ1-5, with 9 bases aligning to TRBD1. Per germline, CDR1 SGHAT and CDR2 FQNNGV. The CDR3 is 15 amino acids. The CDR3 DNA reads TGTGCCAGCAGCCTAGACCAGACAGGGGGGCAGCCCCAGCATTTT. Encoded protein: CASSLDQTGGQPQHF.

The chain couples TRBV6-5 to TRBJ2-3; 12 nucleotides line up with TRBD1. V lost 4 bases and J lost 5; bases outside the gene matches: 10. The germline CDR1 and CDR2 sequences are MNHEY and SVGAGI. The CDR3 is 17 residues long. The CDR3 region has the DNA TGTGCCAGCAGTTTGGGACAGGGGGCCTATTTTGGAGATACGCAGTATTTT. Translation gives CASSLGQGAYFGDTQYF.